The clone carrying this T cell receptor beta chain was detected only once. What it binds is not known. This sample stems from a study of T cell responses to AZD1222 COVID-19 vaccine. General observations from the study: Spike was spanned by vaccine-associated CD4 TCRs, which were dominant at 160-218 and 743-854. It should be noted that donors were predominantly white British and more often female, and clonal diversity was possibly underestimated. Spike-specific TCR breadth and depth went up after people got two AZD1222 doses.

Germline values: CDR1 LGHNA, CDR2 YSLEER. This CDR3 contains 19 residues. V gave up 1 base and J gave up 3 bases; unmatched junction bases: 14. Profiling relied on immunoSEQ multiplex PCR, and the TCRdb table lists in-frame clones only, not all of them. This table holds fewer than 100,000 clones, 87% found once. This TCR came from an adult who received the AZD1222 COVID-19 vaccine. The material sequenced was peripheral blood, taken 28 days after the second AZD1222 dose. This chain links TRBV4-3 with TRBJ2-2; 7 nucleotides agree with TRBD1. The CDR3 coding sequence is TGCGCCAGCAGCCAAGCTTATATTTTAGGGACAGACTACACCGGGGAGCTGTTTTTT. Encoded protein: CASSQAYILGTDYTGELFF.